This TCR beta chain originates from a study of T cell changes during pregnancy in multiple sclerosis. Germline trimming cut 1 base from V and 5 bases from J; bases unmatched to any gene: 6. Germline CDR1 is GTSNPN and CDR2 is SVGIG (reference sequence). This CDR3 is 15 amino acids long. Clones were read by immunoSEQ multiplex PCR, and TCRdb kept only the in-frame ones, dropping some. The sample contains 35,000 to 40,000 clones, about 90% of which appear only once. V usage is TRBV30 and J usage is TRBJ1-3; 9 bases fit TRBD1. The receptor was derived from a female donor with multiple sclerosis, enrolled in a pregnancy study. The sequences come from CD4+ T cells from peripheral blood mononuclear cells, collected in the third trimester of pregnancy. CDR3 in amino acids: CAWSARDRVRNTIYF. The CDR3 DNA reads TGTGCCTGGAGTGCCCGGGACAGGGTGAGAAACACCATATATTTT.